These 14 T cell receptor beta chains originate from one sample sequenced in a study of T cell responses to AZD1222 COVID-19 vaccine. Libraries were prepared by immunoSEQ multiplex PCR; TCRdb keeps only in-frame clonotypes and omits some of them. The sample contains approximately 100,000 clones, about 83% of which appear only once. Here the sequenced sample was peripheral blood, taken on day 0 of AZD1222 vaccination. The receptors stem from an adult in good health.

This clone was seen once. This chain uses TRBV4-2 with TRBJ1-5; TRBD1 agrees at 8 bases. With 4 bases clipped from V and 6 bases from J, the junction kept 5 bases outside the gene matches. The CDR3 loop spans 14 amino acids. The germline CDR1 and CDR2 sequences are LGHNA and YNFKEQ. In DNA form, the CDR3 reads TGTGCCAGCAGCCCTCGACAGGGGTCTCAGCCCCAGCATTTT. Protein product: CASSPRQGSQPQHF.

V usage is TRBV12-3 or TRBV12-4 and J usage is TRBJ2-7; 7 positions match TRBD1. Trimming removed 9 bases from V and 0 bases from J; junction bases left unmatched: 5. This CDR3 is built from 13 residues. This chain's CDR3 is CASRTGSSYEQYF. The DNA for the CDR3 is TGTGCCAGTAGGACAGGAAGCTCCTACGAGCAGTACTTC.

The rearrangement links TRBV7-6 to TRBJ1-6; D remains unclear. Trimming cost V 3 bases and J 7 bases, with 10 bases left between them. The CDR3 contains 14 residues. The V gene's germline CDR1 is SGHVS and CDR2 FNYEAQ. The CDR3 bases are TGTGCCAGCAGCTTCGCAAACGACAATTCACCCCTCCACTTT. It yields the protein CASSFANDNSPLHF.

The V call is TRBV5-5, the J call TRBJ2-7; 11 nucleotides agree with TRBD2. This CDR3 is built from 15 residues. The germline gives CDR1 SGHKS, CDR2 YYEKEE (reference sequence). The trim removed 5 bases at V and 0 bases at J, leaving 4 bases unmatched. The CDR3, as DNA: TGTGCCAGCAGGGCACTAGCGGGGGCCTCCTACGAGCAGTACTTC. Translation gives CASRALAGASYEQYF.

This clone was recorded only once. This sequence joins TRBV4-2 and TRBJ2-2; D may be TRBD2 (7 bases). This CDR3 is built from 15 residues. Germline CDR1 reads LGHNA; CDR2 reads YNFKEQ. The V and J ends lost 7 bases and 4 bases respectively, with 16 bases between them. CDR3 DNA: TGTGCCAGCATGGGAGGGGGGGCGAGCACCGGGGAGCTGTTTTTT. Amino acids: CASMGGGASTGELFF.

The chain has TRBV5-1 and TRBJ2-5, with 8 bases that match TRBD1. CDR3 length: 12 amino acids. Losses at the gene ends were 5 bases for V and 3 bases for J; bases not matched to a gene: 0. Germline V gives CDR1 SGHRS, CDR2 YFSETQ. The CDR3 loop is CASRTGEETQYF. CDR3 bases: TGCGCCAGCAGGACAGGGGAAGAGACCCAGTACTTC.

This chain uses TRBV4-3 with TRBJ1-5, with 7 bases identical to TRBD1. V was clipped by 5 bases and J by 2 bases; unmatched bases: 6. CDR1 LGHNA and CDR2 YSLEER come from the germline V gene. This CDR3 has 15 amino acids. CDR3 nucleotide sequence: TGCGCCAGCAGCTACGACAGGGCGGGCAATCAGCCCCAGCATTTT. It is translated as CASSYDRAGNQPQHF.

The chain is built from TRBV7-8 and TRBJ1-1; TRBD1 matches 9 bases. There are 14 residues in the CDR3. With 5 bases clipped from V and 4 bases from J, the junction kept 5 bases outside the gene matches. Germline V gives CDR1 SGHVS, CDR2 FQNEAQ. As DNA, the CDR3 is TGTGCCAGCAGCCGGACAGGGGCAAGCACTGAAGCTTTCTTT. Protein sequence: CASSRTGASTEAFF.

The chain links TRBV7-2 to TRBJ1-1; D call uncertain. This CDR3 is built from 13 residues. The V gene lost 4 bases and the J gene lost 5 bases, with 11 bases spanning the gap. CDR1 and CDR2 from the germline V gene are SGHTA and FQGNSA. The CDR3 region is CASSSLRVTEAFF. As DNA, the CDR3 is TGTGCCAGCAGCTCGTTGAGGGTGACTGAAGCTTTCTTT. The full variable domain, rest sourced from reference TRBV7-2 and TRBJ1-1, is GAGVSQSPSNKVTEKGKDVELRCDPISGHTALYWYRQSLGQGLEFLIYFQGNSAPDKSGLPSDRFSAERTGGSVSTLTIQRTQQEDSAVYLCASSSLRVTEAFFGQGTRLTVV.

The chain has TRBV29-1 and TRBJ1-2, with D possibly being TRBD1 (5 bases). This CDR3 is 12 amino acids long. V shed 6 bases and J shed 3 bases, with 11 bases lying between them. Germline V CDR1 and CDR2: SQVTM, ANQGSEA. The CDR3 here is CSVPTGDYGYTF. CDR3 bases: TGCAGCGTACCTACAGGAGACTATGGCTACACCTTC.

This chain links TRBV19 with TRBJ1-1; weak D call: TRBD1 (5 bases). Per the germline V gene, CDR1 is LNHDA and CDR2 is SQIVND (reference sequence). V shed 6 bases and J shed 3 bases, with 11 bases lying between them. The length of the CDR3 is 13 residues. CDR3 sequence reads: CASRFMGDTEAFF. CDR3 in DNA: TGTGCCAGTAGGTTTATGGGGGACACTGAAGCTTTCTTT.

CDR3 amino acids: CASSLGHDLEQYF. The CDR3 coding sequence is TGTGCCAGCAGCTTGGGACACGATCTCGAGCAGTACTTC. The chain combines TRBV9 with TRBJ2-7, with D possibly matching TRBD1 (6 bases). The V end lost 4 bases, the J end lost 6 bases, and 14 bases lay between the germline ends. This CDR3 region has 13 residues. From germline, CDR1 is SGDLS and CDR2 YYNGEE.

The J gene is TRBJ1-4, the V gene TRBV15; no clear D. CDR3 length equals 13 residues. Germline CDR1 and CDR2: LNHNV and YYDKDF (reference sequence). Trimming took off 1 base at V and 7 bases at J, with 7 bases between the two ends. The CDR3 region is CATSRVPSEKLFF. The CDR3 DNA reads TGTGCCACCAGCAGAGTACCCAGTGAAAAACTGTTTTTT.

The V call is TRBV3-1 (or the pseudogene TRBV3-2), the J call TRBJ2-7; D not resolved. Trimming removed 3 bases from V and 5 bases from J, with 5 bases in between. The CDR3 has 11 residues. From germline, CDR1 is LGHDT and CDR2 YNNKEL (reference sequence). CDR3 sequence reads: CASSQNDEQYF. The CDR3 DNA reads TGTGCCAGCAGCCAGAATGACGAGCAGTACTTC.